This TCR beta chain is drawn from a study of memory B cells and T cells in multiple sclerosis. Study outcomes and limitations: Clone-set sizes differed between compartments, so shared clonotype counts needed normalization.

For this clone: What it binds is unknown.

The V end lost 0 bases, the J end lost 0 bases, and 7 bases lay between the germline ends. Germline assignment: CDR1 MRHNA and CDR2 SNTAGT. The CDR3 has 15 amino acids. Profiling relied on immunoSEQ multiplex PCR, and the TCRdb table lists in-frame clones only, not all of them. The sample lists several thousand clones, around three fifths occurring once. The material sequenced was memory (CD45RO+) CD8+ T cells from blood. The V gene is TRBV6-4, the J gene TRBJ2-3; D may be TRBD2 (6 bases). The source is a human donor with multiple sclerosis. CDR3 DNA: TGTGCCAGCAGTGACTCTGCGGGGAGCACAGATACGCAGTATTTT. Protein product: CASSDSAGSTDTQYF.